Listed below are T cell receptor beta chains from one sample, sequenced in a study of blood T cell repertoires in COVID-19. The assay was immunoSEQ multiplex PCR, and TCRdb's table has in-frame clones only and misses some. The sample yields roughly 140,000 clones, approximately 80% seen once. The material sequenced was PBMCs or T cells enriched from blood (not recorded which). Receptors originate from a woman aged 18-29 years who had been exposed to COVID-19. The CDR3 runs from the conserved cysteine through the conserved F or W. The D gene is left open where the match is weak. The listing skips clone size in some rows; elsewhere it reads once, few, many or a size class.

TRBD1	TRBJ1-2	-	TRBV3-1/TRBV3-2	CASSWTGTSKFHTF	TGTGCCAGCAGCTGGACAGGAACCTCGAAATTTCACACCTTC
TRBD2	TRBJ2-5	-	TRBV6-2/TRBV6-3	CASSSTTSGQETQYF	TGTGCCAGCAGTTCCACGACTAGCGGGCAAGAGACCCAGTACTTC
TRBD1	TRBJ2-3	-	TRBV5-4	CASSLVSGGATDTQYF	TGTGCCAGCAGCTTGGTTTCAGGGGGCGCCACAGATACGCAGTATTTT
-	TRBJ1-3	-	TRBV6-5	CASRGGRSSGNTIYF	TGTGCCAGCAGGGGAGGACGGAGCTCTGGAAACACCATATATTTT
TRBD2	TRBJ2-7	once	TRBV5-1	CASSRGLAYEQYF	TGCGCCAGCAGTAGAGGACTAGCTTACGAGCAGTACTTC
TRBD2	TRBJ2-1	-	TRBV5-1	CASSLGTSGKSSYNEQFF	TGCGCCAGCAGCTTGGGGACTAGCGGGAAGAGCTCCTACAATGAGCAGTTCTTC
-	TRBJ1-1	-	TRBV5-8	CASSTGYGTMNTEAFF	TGTGCCAGCAGCACAGGATATGGGACAATGAACACTGAAGCTTTCTTT
-	TRBJ2-7	few	TRBV3-1/TRBV3-2	CASSPTTGVYEQYF	TGTGCCAGCAGCCCGACAACAGGCGTTTACGAGCAGTACTTC
TRBD2	TRBJ2-1	-	TRBV7-9	CASGSVSGANNEQFF	TGTGCCAGCGGTTCGGTCAGCGGGGCCAACAATGAGCAGTTCTTC
-	TRBJ1-2	-	TRBV19	CASTFLPRDTYGYTF	TGTGCCAGTACCTTTTTACCCCGGGACACCTATGGCTACACCTTC
-	TRBJ1-5	-	TRBV6-2/TRBV6-3	CASSRTAYNQPQHF	TGTGCCAGCAGTAGGACAGCCTACAATCAGCCCCAGCATTTT
-	TRBJ1-2	-	TRBV9	CASNPRGNLNYGYTF	TGTGCCAGCAACCCAAGGGGAAACTTGAACTATGGCTACACCTTC
-	TRBJ1-3	-	TRBV21-1	CASSAPISGTAGQLASGNTIYF	TGTGCCAGCAGCGCCCCCATCTCCGGGACAGCGGGCCAGCTAGCCTCTGGAAACACCATATATTTT
-	TRBJ1-2	-	TRBV5-1	CASSPAGLEGGNYGYTF	TGCGCCAGCAGCCCCGCCGGCCTCGAGGGAGGTAACTATGGCTACACCTTC
-	TRBJ1-6	-	TRBV30	CAWSVGLPNSPLHF	TGTGCCTGGAGTGTAGGACTGCCCAATTCACCCCTCCACTTT
-	TRBJ2-3	-	TRBV10-1	CASLPLLGGQLTDTQYF	TGCGCCAGCCTACCATTACTGGGAGGACAACTAACAGATACGCAGTATTTT
-	TRBJ2-7	-	TRBV7-9	CASKRDGSGYYEQYF	TGTGCCAGCAAACGGGATGGGAGCGGTTACTACGAGCAGTACTTC
-	TRBJ1-6	-	TRBV6-5	CASRPPGGNSPLHF	TGTGCCAGCAGACCTCCGGGGGGAAATTCACCCCTCCACTTT
-	TRBJ2-7	-	TRBV21-1	CASSKNWTSGRAYEQYF	TGTGCCAGCAGCAAAAATTGGACTAGCGGGAGGGCCTACGAGCAGTACTTC
TRBD1	TRBJ2-2	-	TRBV7-9	CASSGRGGSGELFF	TGTGCCAGCAGTGGACGAGGGGGCTCCGGGGAGCTGTTTTTT
-	TRBJ2-3	-	TRBV19	CASESTDTQYF	TGTGCCAGCGAGAGCACAGATACGCAGTATTTT
-	TRBJ1-2	-	TRBV27	CASSAYTGLANYGYTF	TGTGCCAGCAGTGCCTATACAGGGCTAGCTAACTATGGCTACACCTTC